Below, 15 T cell receptor beta chains from the same sample are listed, as sequenced in a study of cytomegalovirus exposure and HLA in healthy donors. PCR used 60 Vbeta primers and 13 Jbeta primers. The method was immunoSEQ multiplex PCR; TCRdb's version includes in-frame clones alone and lacks a portion of them. The table shows around 200,000 clones, with 75% to 90% occurring only once. The material sequenced was PBMCs. The receptors were sampled from a woman in her 40s in good health and CMV-seronegative.

The chain uses TRBV4-1 and TRBJ2-1; D ambiguous. Per the germline V gene, CDR1 is MGHRA and CDR2 is YSYEKL. The CDR3 loop spans 15 amino acids. Trimming took off 1 base at V and 4 bases at J, with 11 bases between the two ends. DNA for the CDR3: TGCGCCAGCAGCCAAGGTGGCATTATATACAATGAGCAGTTCTTC. Its protein product is CASSQGGIIYNEQFF.

The genes are TRBV18 and TRBJ1-4; D is unresolved. The CDR3 runs to 13 residues. Trimming removed 5 bases at V and 3 bases at J, with 7 bases between. CDR1 is KGHSH, CDR2 LQKENI, per germline. CDR3 amino acids: CASSGQSNEKLFF. Written as DNA, the CDR3 is TGTGCCAGCTCAGGGCAGTCTAATGAAAAACTGTTTTTT.

This chain connects TRBV19 to TRBJ2-5; TRBD1 might be the D (5 bases). CDR1 and CDR2 (germline): LNHDA, SQIVND (reference sequence). There are 14 residues in the CDR3. Trimming left V 3 bases short and J 4 bases short, with 12 bases between. The CDR3 bases are TGTGCCAGTAGTATTTCTCCCAGGGTAGAGACCCAGTACTTC. Its translation is CASSISPRVETQYF.

The J gene is TRBJ2-3, the V gene TRBV6-5; 11 bases line up with TRBD2. Germline assignment: CDR1 MNHEY and CDR2 SVGAGI. V lost 0 bases, J lost 14 bases, and 7 bases stayed unmatched. The CDR3 consists of 14 residues. CDR3 region: CASSYSASGGRRYF. In nucleotides, the CDR3 is TGTGCCAGCAGTTACTCCGCTAGCGGGGGGAGAAGGTATTTT.

V usage is TRBV15 and J usage is TRBJ2-7; 8 nucleotides line up with TRBD1. The J segment lost 3 bases and the V segment lost 0 bases, leaving 7 bases of the junction unmatched. The germline V gene encodes CDR1 LNHNV and CDR2 YYDKDF (reference sequence). The CDR3 has 16 residues. The CDR3 here is CATSRDWQGAGYEQYF. For the CDR3, the DNA is TGTGCCACCAGCAGAGATTGGCAGGGGGCAGGCTACGAGCAGTACTTC.

In nucleotides, the CDR3 is TGTGCCAGCAGCTTAGTAAAGGGGGTAGAGAACGGAGAGACCCAGTACTTC. As protein: CASSLVKGVENGETQYF. The chain employs TRBV7-8 and TRBJ2-5; perhaps TRBD1 as D (6 bases). CDR3 length: 17 residues. Trimming pared 1 base from V and 4 bases from J, leaving 19 bases between. The germline V gene encodes CDR1 SGHVS and CDR2 FQNEAQ.

This clone was seen only a few times. The chain is built from TRBV6-6 and TRBJ2-2, with 8 bases identical to TRBD2. This CDR3 is built from 15 residues. The ends lost 6 bases at V and 10 bases at J; junction bases unmatched: 13. The germline CDR1 and CDR2 sequences are MNHNY and SVGAGI (reference sequence). The CDR3 sequence: CASRLGLVQAEELFF. CDR3 nucleotide sequence: TGTGCCAGCAGGTTGGGACTAGTTCAAGCCGAGGAGCTGTTTTTT.

In DNA, the CDR3 is TGCGCCAGCGGACCGCTAGCTGCTAGCACAGATACGCAGTATTTT. This encodes CASGPLAASTDTQYF. The V gene is TRBV23-1, the J gene TRBJ2-3, with TRBD2 as a possible D gene (5 bases). TRBV23-1 is an ORF for which the function is uncertain. The CDR3 has 15 residues. V was clipped by 8 bases and J by 0 bases, with 15 bases between them.

The rearrangement links TRBV18 to TRBJ2-7, with 8 positions matching TRBD1. The CDR3 is 15 amino acids. Germline CDR1 is KGHSH and CDR2 is LQKENI. V lost 0 bases and J lost 2; bases outside the gene matches: 3. CDR3 bases: TGTGCCAGCTCACCACCGGTGACAGGGGCCTACGAGCAGTACTTC. It codes for CASSPPVTGAYEQYF. The complete variable domain, with remaining parts taken from reference TRBV18 and TRBJ2-7, reads NAGVMQNPRHLVRRRGQEARLRCSPMKGHSHVYWYRQLPEEGLKFMVYLQKENIIDESGMPKERFSAEFPKEGPSILRIQQVVRGDSAAYFCASSPPVTGAYEQYFGPGTRLTVT.

The chain uses TRBV5-1 and TRBJ2-1, with 8 bases aligning to TRBD2. With V trimmed by 0 bases and J by 9 bases, 14 bases remained unmatched. The CDR3 is 17 amino acids. The germline CDR1 and CDR2 sequences are SGHRS and YFSETQ. CDR3 residues: CASSLASQPGGPGEQFF. The CDR3 nucleotides read TGCGCCAGCAGCTTGGCCTCGCAACCGGGAGGGCCGGGTGAGCAGTTCTTC.

The J gene is TRBJ1-4, the V gene TRBV19; D might be TRBD1 (6 bases). Per the germline V gene, CDR1 is LNHDA and CDR2 is SQIVND (reference sequence). The CDR3 totals 14 residues. V lost 3 bases, J lost 4 bases, and 9 bases lay in between. Here the CDR3 DNA reads TGTGCCAGTAGTATGGCACAGGGTAATGAAAAACTGTTTTTT. Amino acid sequence: CASSMAQGNEKLFF.

J is TRBJ2-3 and V is TRBV5-8, with 16 bases matching TRBD2. The CDR3 covers 17 residues. Germline V gene sequence: CDR1 SGHTS, CDR2 YDEGEE. V dropped 2 bases and J dropped 5; count of bases not matched to a gene: 5. Here the CDR3 DNA reads TGTGCCAGCAGCTTAGGGACTAGCGGGAGGGCCAAAGATACGCAGTATTTT. Its protein is CASSLGTSGRAKDTQYF.

The chain uses TRBV27 and TRBJ2-7, with 7 bases lining up with TRBD1. With 4 bases clipped from V and 2 bases from J, the junction kept 5 bases outside the gene matches. Germline CDR1 MNHEY, CDR2 SMNVEV (reference sequence). This CDR3 spans 14 amino acids. The CDR3 DNA sequence: TGTGCCAGCAGTTCGGGACAGCCCCCCTACGAGCAGTACTTC. Its protein is CASSSGQPPYEQYF.

The chain has TRBV7-3 and TRBJ2-1; TRBD2 matches 10 bases. CDR1 and CDR2 (germline): SGHTA, FQGTGA. This CDR3 contains 17 residues. The V segment lost 2 bases and the J segment 0 bases; nucleotides outside the gene matches: 4. The chain's CDR3 is CASSLGSGGSSYNEQFF. CDR3 DNA sequence: TGTGCCAGCAGCTTAGGTAGCGGGGGGAGCTCCTACAATGAGCAGTTCTTC.

The DNA for the CDR3 is TGTGCCTGGAAGTACGGGGAGAACACTGAAGCTTTCTTT. Its protein is CAWKYGENTEAFF. V gene TRBV30 combines with J gene TRBJ1-1; D unclear. V lost 4 bases, J lost 1 base, and 10 bases lay in between. The germline gives CDR1 GTSNPN, CDR2 SVGIG (reference sequence). The CDR3 is 13 amino acids.